This TCR beta chain was captured in a study of spatial heterogeneity in lung cancer. Overall study context: Sequence detection consistently recorded a greater number of beta-chain than alpha-chain sequences. There was a strong correlation between the counts of TCR transcripts measured in tumor regions and a T cell transcriptional module score that was calculated from matched bulk RNA-seq. Combinations of a unique TCR and a UMI were tallied in raw reads, and on average each appeared more than ten times.

Findings and limits, study-wide: How many expanded intratumoral alpha and beta TCRs were present tracked the tumor mutation count, which was a count of nonsynonymous mutations.

Unmatched junction bases numbered 11, after V lost 0 bases and J lost 4 bases. The germline V gene encodes CDR1 DFQATT and CDR2 SNEGSKA (reference sequence). This CDR3 has 17 amino acids. TCRdb processed the 5' RACE reads anew with MiXCR; each CDR3 protein has one entry. The table includes about 100,000 distinct CDR3 sequences, 4.4% detected once. Time point indicated: sample taken at primary tumor resection. The donor population consisted of approximately 70 patients with untreated, early-stage non-small cell lung cancer. This clonotype was detected only a few times. Its antigen is as yet unknown. The chain is built from TRBV20-1 and TRBJ2-7; 11 bases are a match to TRBD2. Source: lung tumor tissue, taken at surgery. The receptor was derived from a male donor with early-stage non-small cell lung cancer. The CDR3 region is CSARDPTSGSLEYEQYF. The CDR3 DNA is TGCAGTGCTAGAGACCCTACTAGCGGGAGTCTTGAGTACGAGCAGTACTTC.